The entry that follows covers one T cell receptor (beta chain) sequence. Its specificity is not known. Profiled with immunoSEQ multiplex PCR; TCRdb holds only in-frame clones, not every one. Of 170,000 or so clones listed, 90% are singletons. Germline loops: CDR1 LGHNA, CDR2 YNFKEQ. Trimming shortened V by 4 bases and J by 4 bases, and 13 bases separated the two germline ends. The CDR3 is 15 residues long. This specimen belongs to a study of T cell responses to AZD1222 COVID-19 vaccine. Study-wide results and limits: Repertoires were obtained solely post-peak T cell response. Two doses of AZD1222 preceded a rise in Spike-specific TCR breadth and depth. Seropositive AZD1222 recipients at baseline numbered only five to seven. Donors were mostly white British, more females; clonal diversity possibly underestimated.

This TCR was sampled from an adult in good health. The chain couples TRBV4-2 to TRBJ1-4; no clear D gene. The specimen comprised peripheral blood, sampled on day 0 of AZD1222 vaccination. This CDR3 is CASSPPGSRNEKLFF. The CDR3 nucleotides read TGTGCCAGCAGCCCACCGGGTAGCCGTAATGAAAAACTGTTTTTT.